The rows below give T cell receptor beta chains drawn from one sample of a study of T cell repertoires in cytomegalovirus infection. TCRdb re-analysed the reads in MiXCR, keeping a single row per CDR3 protein. The sample consists of approximately 990,000 distinct CDR3 sequences, 30% to 40% of them appearing once. What these receptors recognize is not known. The specimen was cultured CD8+ T cells from PBMCs, collected from culture after CMV antigen stimulation. Source of these receptors: a human donor in good health (CMV status not recorded). Some clones in this sample may be carry-over from other donors' samples. The CDR3 runs from the conserved cysteine through the conserved F or W. The D gene is left open where the match is weak. Size is omitted from some rows. Given values are once, few, many or a class for expanded clones.

few	TRBV12-3/TRBV12-4	TRBJ2-5	.	TGTGCCAGCAGTGCAGGTCCAGAGACCCAGTACTTC	CASSAGPETQYF
.	TRBV24-1	TRBJ1-2	.	TGTGCCACCAGTTATCCCATGGTTGGGCCCTACGGAGAGGGCTACACCTTC	CATSYPMVGPYGEGYTF
.	TRBV6-8	TRBJ2-5	TRBD2	TGTGCCAGCAGTGGCCCGGGACTAGCGGGGCAAGAGACCCAGTACTTC	CASSGPGLAGQETQYF
few	TRBV27	TRBJ1-4	TRBD1	TGTGCCAGCAGTTTACAAAGCCTCGGGACAGGGGATGAAAAACTGTTTTTT	CASSLQSLGTGDEKLFF
many	TRBV7-2	TRBJ1-5	.	TGTGCCAGCAGCTTAGATCCAATCACTCAGCCCCAGCATTTT	CASSLDPITQPQHF
many	TRBV7-8	TRBJ1-3	.	TGTGCCAGCAGCTTATGGGACAACTCTGGAAACACCATATATTTT	CASSLWDNSGNTIYF
few	TRBV7-9	TRBJ2-3	TRBD1	TGTGCCAGCAGCCCGGGGACAGTAACTAGCACAGATACGCAGTATTTT	CASSPGTVTSTDTQYF
many	TRBV24-1	TRBJ1-5	.	TGTGCCACCAGACCCAGGGAGGGCCAGCCCCAGCATTTT	CATRPREGQPQHF
few	TRBV29-1	TRBJ2-1	TRBD1	TGCAGCGTTGAAGAGGTGGGACAGGGTTTTATCGATGAGCAGTTCTTC	CSVEEVGQGFIDEQFF
.	TRBV2	TRBJ2-3	.	TGTGCCAGCGGGGGGGCCATTGCAGATACGCAGTATTTT	CASGGAIADTQYF
few	TRBV4-1	TRBJ2-3	.	TGCGCCAGCAGCCAAGATTTGGGGGTCGGGGATACGCAGTATTTT	CASSQDLGVGDTQYF
many	TRBV7-2	TRBJ2-7	TRBD1	TGTGCCAGCAGCTTAGATTCCCGGGACAGCTCCTACGAGCAGTACTTC	CASSLDSRDSSYEQYF
few	TRBV19	TRBJ2-1	.	TGTGCCAGTGGGGGGCCCGGCGATGAGCAGTTCTTC	CASGGPGDEQFF
.	TRBV7-9	TRBJ1-3	.	TGTGCCAGCAGCTTAGGGTTCCAGGTTGAAAACACCATATATTTT	CASSLGFQVENTIYF
many	TRBV6-5	TRBJ1-1	.	TGTGCCAGCAGTTACGGAGCTACTTTAACCGAAGCTTTCTTT	CASSYGATLTEAFF
many	TRBV29-1	TRBJ2-2	.	TGCAGCGCGTTCCGGTTGGACGGGGAGCTGTTTTTT	CSAFRLDGELFF
few	TRBV27	TRBJ2-1	TRBD2	TGTGCCAGCAGCCCTTCGTCTAGCGGGGGGCAGAAACCCGGCAATGAGCAGTTCTTC	CASSPSSSGGQKPGNEQFF
.	TRBV7-4	TRBJ2-1	TRBD2	TGTGCCAGCAGCGAGTCGGGACTAGCGGGGATTGAGCAGTTCTTC	CASSESGLAGIEQFF
.	TRBV27	TRBJ1-1	.	TGTGCCAGCAGTTTAAACGACAGAAACACTGAAGCTTTCTTT	CASSLNDRNTEAFF
.	TRBV29-1	TRBJ1-3	.	TGCAGCGTTGAAGATGATGAGAACACCATATATTTT	CSVEDDENTIYF
few	TRBV5-1	TRBJ2-2	TRBD1	TGCGCCAGCAGCTTTACAGGGGGTCCGACCGGGGAGCTGTTTTTT	CASSFTGGPTGELFF
.	TRBV12-3/TRBV12-4	TRBJ2-3	.	TGTGCCAGCACCTTCGAGGTATCGCAGACAGTCGGCACAGATACGCAGTATTTT	CASTFEVSQTVGTDTQYF
few	TRBV2	TRBJ2-1	.	TGTGCCAGCAGTGAAAAGGGGAGGAATGAGCAGTTCTTC	CASSEKGRNEQFF
.	TRBV7-3	TRBJ1-2	.	TGTGCCAGCAGCTTAATGGCTGACTATGGCTACACCTTC	CASSLMADYGYTF
.	TRBV6-5	TRBJ1-5	TRBD1	TGTGCCAGCAGACTTGACAGGGTGGGCAATCAGCCCCAGCATTTT	CASRLDRVGNQPQHF
.	TRBV5-1	TRBJ2-1	.	TGCGCCAGCACTTGGGGCAATGAGCAGTTCTTC	CASTWGNEQFF
.	TRBV6-2/TRBV6-3	TRBJ1-6	.	TGTGCCAGCAGCTCCCGTGAGTCAAATTCACCCCTCCACTTT	CASSSRESNSPLHF
.	TRBV19	TRBJ1-5	TRBD1	TGTGCCAGTCTGGACAGGGAGAGCAATCAGCCCCAGCATTTT	CASLDRESNQPQHF
.	TRBV5-1	TRBJ2-2	.	TGCGCCAGCAGCTTGGTTCCAGCCAAAAACACCGGGGAGCTGTTTTTT	CASSLVPAKNTGELFF
.	TRBV6-6	TRBJ2-1	.	TGTGCCAGCAGTTACGGTCCCACCAGTCACTCTGCCATAAGCTGTGAGCAGTTCTTC	CASSYGPTSHSAISCEQFF
.	TRBV5-8	TRBJ1-2	.	TGTGCCAGCACCTCGGGGCCCGAGGCGGGGTATGGCTACACCTTC	CASTSGPEAGYGYTF
.	TRBV11-3	TRBJ2-3	.	TGTGCCAGCAGCTTAGATCAGCGCCAAGGGGGAGATACGCAGTATTTT	CASSLDQRQGGDTQYF
many	TRBV7-6	TRBJ1-1	.	TGTGCCAGCAGCTCTCAGGACGGGGGCTTATACACTGAAGCTTTCTTT	CASSSQDGGLYTEAFF
few	TRBV7-9	TRBJ1-2	.	TGTGCCAGCAGCACACAGGACGTACCTCTAGGAAATGGCTACACCTTC	CASSTQDVPLGNGYTF
many	TRBV7-9	TRBJ2-1	TRBD2	TGTGCCAGCAGCTTAGAAAGCGGGGCCTACAATGAGCAGTTCTTC	CASSLESGAYNEQFF
few	TRBV12-3/TRBV12-4	TRBJ1-5	.	TGTGCCAGCAGTTTAGCGGGGGGTGGTTCCAATCAGCCCCAGCATTTT	CASSLAGGGSNQPQHF
.	TRBV5-1	TRBJ1-2	.	TGCGCCAGCAGGGGGGGGACAACCGCGAGCTATGGCTACACCTTC	CASRGGTTASYGYTF
.	TRBV5-5	TRBJ2-1	.	TGTGCCAGCAGCTTGGTGTCCAGGGGTAGTTCCTACAATGAGCAGTTCTTC	CASSLVSRGSSYNEQFF
few	TRBV24-1	TRBJ1-1	.	TGTGCCACCAGTGAGGGGGGAAGGACTGAAGCTTTCTTT	CATSEGGRTEAFF
.	TRBV5-4	TRBJ2-2	TRBD1	TGTGCCAGCAGGGGGGGACAGGGAGTGACCGGGGAGCTGTTTTTT	CASRGGQGVTGELFF
.	TRBV7-8	TRBJ1-5	.	TGTGCCAGCAGCTTAGCAGGGAGCTTCTATAGCAATCAGCCCCAGCATTTT	CASSLAGSFYSNQPQHF
many	TRBV7-8	TRBJ2-1	.	TGTGCCAGCAGCTTCACAGGTCGCGGCAATGAGCAGTTCTTC	CASSFTGRGNEQFF
few	TRBV19	TRBJ1-1	TRBD1	TGTGCCAGTAGTATTGGGACAGGGGTTATGAACACTGAAGCTTTCTTT	CASSIGTGVMNTEAFF
.	TRBV7-9	TRBJ1-6	.	TGTGCCAGCAGCTTCCGAGGGCCTGATTCACCCCTCCACTTT	CASSFRGPDSPLHF
few	TRBV6-4	TRBJ1-6	.	TGTGCCAGCAGTGAAGACAGTCTGGAGGGACCCCTCCACTTT	CASSEDSLEGPLHF
few	TRBV19	TRBJ2-7	TRBD1	TGTGCCAGTAGCAGCACAGGGGCTTCATCCTACGAGCAGTACTTC	CASSSTGASSYEQYF
.	TRBV29-1	TRBJ2-7	.	TGCAGCGTTGAGGGGCCTGCGGGGGCGGAATCCTACGAGCAGTACTTC	CSVEGPAGAESYEQYF
.	TRBV13	TRBJ1-2	TRBD1	TGTGCCAGCAGCTCTTTCCGGGACAGGTTTTCCTATGGCTACACCTTC	CASSSFRDRFSYGYTF
.	TRBV12-3/TRBV12-4	TRBJ1-6	.	TGTGCCAGCAGTTTGATAGGGACTTCACCCCTCCACTTT	CASSLIGTSPLHF
.	TRBV6-2/TRBV6-3	TRBJ2-2	.	TGTGCCAGCAGTTACAGGGACGAAGTTACCGGGGAGCTGTTTTTT	CASSYRDEVTGELFF
.	TRBV4-3	TRBJ1-2	.	TGCGCCAGCAGCCAAGCAGAGGGAAGTGGCAACTATGGCTACACCTTC	CASSQAEGSGNYGYTF